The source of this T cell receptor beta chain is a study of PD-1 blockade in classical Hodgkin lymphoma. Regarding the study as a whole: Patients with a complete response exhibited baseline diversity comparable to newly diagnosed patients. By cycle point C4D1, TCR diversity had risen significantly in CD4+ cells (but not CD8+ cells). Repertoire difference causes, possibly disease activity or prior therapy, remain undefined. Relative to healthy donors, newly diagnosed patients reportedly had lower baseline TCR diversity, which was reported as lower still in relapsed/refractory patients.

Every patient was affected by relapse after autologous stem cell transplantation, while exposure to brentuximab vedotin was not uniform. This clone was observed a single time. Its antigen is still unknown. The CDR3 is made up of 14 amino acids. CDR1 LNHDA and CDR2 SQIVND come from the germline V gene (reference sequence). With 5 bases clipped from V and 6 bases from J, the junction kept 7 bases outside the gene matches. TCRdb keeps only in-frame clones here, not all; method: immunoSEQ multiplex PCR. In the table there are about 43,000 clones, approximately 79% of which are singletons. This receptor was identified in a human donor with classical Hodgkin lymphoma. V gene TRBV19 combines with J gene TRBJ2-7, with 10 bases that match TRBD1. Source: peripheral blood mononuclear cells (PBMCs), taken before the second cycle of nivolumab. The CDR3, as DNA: TGTGCCAGTAGTCCGGGACAGGGGACGACCGAGCAGTACTTC. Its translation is CASSPGQGTTEQYF.